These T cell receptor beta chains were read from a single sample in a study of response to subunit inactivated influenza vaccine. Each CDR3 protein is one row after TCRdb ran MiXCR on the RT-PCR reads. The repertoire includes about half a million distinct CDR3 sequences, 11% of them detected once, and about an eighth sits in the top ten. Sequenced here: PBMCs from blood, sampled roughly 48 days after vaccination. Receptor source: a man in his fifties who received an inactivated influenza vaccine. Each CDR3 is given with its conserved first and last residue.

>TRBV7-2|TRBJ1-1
CASSARTGRGTEAFF
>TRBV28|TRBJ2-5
CASSPTGWGEKTQYF
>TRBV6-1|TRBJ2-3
CASRGQNQYTDTQYF
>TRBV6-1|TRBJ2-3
CASSRRLAGATDTQYF
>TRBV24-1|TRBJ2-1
CATSDFTINEQFF
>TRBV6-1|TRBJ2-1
CASRFGQYNEQFF
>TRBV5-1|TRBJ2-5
CASSLQGPETQYF
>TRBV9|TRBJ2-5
CASSVSGRVETQYF
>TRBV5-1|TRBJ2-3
CASRWLAGPDTQYF
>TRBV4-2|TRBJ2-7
CASSQEGRQGWYEQYF
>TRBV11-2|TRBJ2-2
CASSSLGPGAPGELFF
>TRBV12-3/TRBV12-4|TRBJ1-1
CASDFQGGTEAFF
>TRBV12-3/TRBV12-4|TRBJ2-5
CASSSTGPRETQYF
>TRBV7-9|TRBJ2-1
CASSSNRDSFDEQFF
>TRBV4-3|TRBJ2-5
CASSFGLSGGTQYF
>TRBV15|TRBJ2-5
CATSRGASPETQYF
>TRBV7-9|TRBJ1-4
CAATLATSQRGNEKLFF
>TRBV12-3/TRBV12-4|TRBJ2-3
CASSNRSGFDTQYF
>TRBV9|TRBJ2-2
CASSASPSGTSGATGELFF
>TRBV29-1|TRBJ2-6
CSVGQGSSGANVLTF
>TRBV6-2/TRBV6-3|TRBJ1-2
CASSRSGQDPVNGYTF
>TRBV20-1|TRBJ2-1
CSYPGLASYNEQFF